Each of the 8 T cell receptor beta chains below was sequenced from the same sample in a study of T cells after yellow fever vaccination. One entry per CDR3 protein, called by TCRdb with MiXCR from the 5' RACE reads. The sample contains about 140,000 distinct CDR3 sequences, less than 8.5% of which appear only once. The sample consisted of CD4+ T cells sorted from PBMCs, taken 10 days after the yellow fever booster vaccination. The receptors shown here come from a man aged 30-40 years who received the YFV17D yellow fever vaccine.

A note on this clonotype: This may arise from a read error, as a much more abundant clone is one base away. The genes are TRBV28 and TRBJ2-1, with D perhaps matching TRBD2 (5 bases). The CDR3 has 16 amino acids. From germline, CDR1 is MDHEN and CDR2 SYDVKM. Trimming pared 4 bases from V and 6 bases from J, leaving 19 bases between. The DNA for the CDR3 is TGTGCCAGCAGTTCGCCCCAGCGGAAGGGTTCCAATGAGCAGTTCTTC. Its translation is CASSSPQRKGSNEQFF. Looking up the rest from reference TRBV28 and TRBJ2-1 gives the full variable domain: DVKVTQSSRYLVKRTGEKVFLECVQDMDHENMFWYRQDPGLGLRLIYFSYDVKMKEKGDIPEGYSVSREKKERFSLILESASTNQTSMYLCASSSPQRKGSNEQFFGPGTRLTVL.

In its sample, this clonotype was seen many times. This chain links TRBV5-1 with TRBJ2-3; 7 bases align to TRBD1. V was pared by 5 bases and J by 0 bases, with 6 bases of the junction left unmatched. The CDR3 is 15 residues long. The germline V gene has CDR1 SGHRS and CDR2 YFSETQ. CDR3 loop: CASRPTQGSTDTQYF. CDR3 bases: TGCGCCAGCAGACCAACACAGGGGAGCACAGATACGCAGTATTTT. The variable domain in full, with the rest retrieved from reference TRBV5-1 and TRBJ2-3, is KAGVTQTPRYLIKTRGQQVTLSCSPISGHRSVSWYQQTPGQGLQFLFEYFSETQRNKGNFPGRFSGRQFSNSRSEMNVSTLELGDSALYLCASRPTQGSTDTQYFGPGTRLTVL.

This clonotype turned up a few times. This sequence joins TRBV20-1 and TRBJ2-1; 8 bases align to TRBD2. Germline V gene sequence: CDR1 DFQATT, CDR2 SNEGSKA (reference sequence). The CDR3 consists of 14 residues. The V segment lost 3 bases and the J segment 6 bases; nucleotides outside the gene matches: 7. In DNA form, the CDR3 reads TGCAGTGCTAGGGGACTAGGCGGTGGCAATGAGCAGTTCTTC. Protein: CSARGLGGGNEQFF.

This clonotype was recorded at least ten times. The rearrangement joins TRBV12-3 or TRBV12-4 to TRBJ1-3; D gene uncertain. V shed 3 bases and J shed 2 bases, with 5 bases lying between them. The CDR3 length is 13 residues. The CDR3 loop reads CASSFQAGNTIYF. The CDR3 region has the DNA TGTGCCAGCAGTTTTCAGGCTGGAAACACCATATATTTT.

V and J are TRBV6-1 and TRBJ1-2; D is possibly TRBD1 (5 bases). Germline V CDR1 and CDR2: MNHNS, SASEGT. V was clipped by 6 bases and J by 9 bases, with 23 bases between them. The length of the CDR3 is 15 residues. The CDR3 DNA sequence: TGTGCCAGCAGCCGCGGTGGGTGGGACCCCACGCGCTACACCTTC. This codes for CASSRGGWDPTRYTF.

The CDR3: CASSKQGANYEQYF. CDR3 DNA: TGTGCCAGCAGTAAACAGGGGGCGAACTACGAGCAGTACTTC. V is TRBV12-3 or TRBV12-4 and J is TRBJ2-7; 9 bases fit TRBD1. The CDR3 runs 14 residues. The V segment lost 5 bases and the J segment 3 bases; nucleotides outside the gene matches: 5.

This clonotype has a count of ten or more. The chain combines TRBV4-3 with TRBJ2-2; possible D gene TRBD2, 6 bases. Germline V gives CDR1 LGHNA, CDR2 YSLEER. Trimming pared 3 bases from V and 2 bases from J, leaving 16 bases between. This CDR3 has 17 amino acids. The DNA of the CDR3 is TGCGCCAGCAGCCAGCACCTCGTGGGGACTAACACCGGGGAGCTGTTTTTT. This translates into CASSQHLVGTNTGELFF.

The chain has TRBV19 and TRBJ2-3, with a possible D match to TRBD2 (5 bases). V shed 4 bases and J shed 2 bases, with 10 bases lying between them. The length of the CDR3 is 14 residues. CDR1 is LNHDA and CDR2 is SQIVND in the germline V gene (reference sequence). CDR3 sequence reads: CASSSGSFTDTQYF. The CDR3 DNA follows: TGTGCCAGTAGTAGTGGGAGTTTCACAGATACGCAGTATTTT.